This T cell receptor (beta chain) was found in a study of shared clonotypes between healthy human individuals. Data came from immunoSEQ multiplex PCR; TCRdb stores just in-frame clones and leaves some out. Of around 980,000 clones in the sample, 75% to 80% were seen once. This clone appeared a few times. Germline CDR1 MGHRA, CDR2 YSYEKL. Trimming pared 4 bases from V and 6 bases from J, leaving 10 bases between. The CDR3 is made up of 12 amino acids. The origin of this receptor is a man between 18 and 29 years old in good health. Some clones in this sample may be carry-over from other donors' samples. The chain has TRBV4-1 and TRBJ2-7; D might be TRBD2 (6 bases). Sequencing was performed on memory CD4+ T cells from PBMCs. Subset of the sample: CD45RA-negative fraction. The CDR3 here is CASSRGDGEQYF. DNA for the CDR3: TGCGCCAGCAGCCGGGGGGACGGCGAGCAGTACTTC.